Listed below are T cell receptor beta chains from one sample, sequenced in a study of cytomegalovirus exposure and HLA in healthy donors. Using immunoSEQ multiplex PCR, the repertoire was profiled, and TCRdb retains in-frame clones only, with some absent. Among hundreds of thousands of clones listed, roughly 82% were seen once. The sequencing sample was made of PBMCs. The receptors derive from a man in his forties or fifties in good health and CMV-seropositive. Both conserved end residues are part of each CDR3. Each record gives: V gene, J gene, CDR3 length, D gene, clone size, CDR3 DNA, CDR3 protein. The D gene is left open where the match is weak. Size is omitted from some rows. Given values are once, few, many or a class for expanded clones.

V gene: TRBV7-9; J gene: TRBJ1-2; CDR3 length: 14; D gene: TRBD1; clone size: once; CDR3 DNA: TGTGCCAGCAGCCCCTGGGACAGGGAATTTGGCTACACCTTC; CDR3 protein: CASSPWDREFGYTF
V gene: TRBV5-1; J gene: TRBJ1-1; CDR3 length: 15; D gene: NA; clone size: once; CDR3 DNA: TGCGCCAGCAGCTCAAATAACAGGGTGAACACTGAAGCTTTCTTT; CDR3 protein: CASSSNNRVNTEAFF
V gene: TRBV30; J gene: TRBJ2-7; CDR3 length: 13; D gene: TRBD2; clone size: once; CDR3 DNA: TGTGCCTGGAGTAGCGGGATCGCCTACGAGCAGTACTTC; CDR3 protein: CAWSSGIAYEQYF
V gene: TRBV7-2; J gene: TRBJ1-2; CDR3 length: 18; D gene: TRBD1; clone size: few; CDR3 DNA: TGTGCCAGCAGCTACTCCGGGACAGGGGCGACCGAGGGCTATGGCTACACCTTC; CDR3 protein: CASSYSGTGATEGYGYTF
V gene: TRBV27; J gene: TRBJ1-4; CDR3 length: 19; D gene: NA; clone size: once; CDR3 DNA: TGTGCCAGCAGTCCCGAGGCACAAAGCCTACGCTCAACTAATGAAAAACTGTTTTTT; CDR3 protein: CASSPEAQSLRSTNEKLFF
V gene: TRBV7-9; J gene: TRBJ2-3; CDR3 length: 17; D gene: TRBD2; clone size: once; CDR3 DNA: TGTGCCAGCTCCCTAGCGGGATCCGAGATGAACACAGATACGCAGTATTTT; CDR3 protein: CASSLAGSEMNTDTQYF
V gene: TRBV9; J gene: TRBJ1-1; CDR3 length: 16; D gene: NA; clone size: NA; CDR3 DNA: TGTGCCAGCAGCGTAGGCAGCGCGAGGGCGAACACTGAAGCTTTCTTT; CDR3 protein: CASSVGSARANTEAFF
V gene: TRBV30; J gene: TRBJ2-3; CDR3 length: 13; D gene: NA; clone size: NA; CDR3 DNA: TGTGCCTGGAGTTCAGGAGGGCCGAATACGCAGTATTTT; CDR3 protein: CAWSSGGPNTQYF
V gene: TRBV7-3; J gene: TRBJ2-1; CDR3 length: 15; D gene: TRBD2; clone size: NA; CDR3 DNA: TGTGCCAGCAGCTTACAACCACTAGCGGTCAATGAGCAGTTCTTC; CDR3 protein: CASSLQPLAVNEQFF
V gene: TRBV29-1; J gene: TRBJ2-2; CDR3 length: 15; D gene: TRBD1; clone size: NA; CDR3 DNA: TGCAGCGTTGACCAGGGGACAGGGAACACCGGGGAGCTGTTTTTT; CDR3 protein: CSVDQGTGNTGELFF
V gene: TRBV21-1; J gene: TRBJ2-1; CDR3 length: 17; D gene: NA; clone size: once; CDR3 DNA: TGTGCCAGCAGCAAAACCGGTAGCGGGAGCCCTTACAATGAGCAGTTCTTC; CDR3 protein: CASSKTGSGSPYNEQFF
V gene: TRBV6-6; J gene: TRBJ1-5; CDR3 length: 14; D gene: NA; clone size: NA; CDR3 DNA: TGTGCCAGCAGTGCCCAGGGCGGTCCTCAGCCCCAGCATTTT; CDR3 protein: CASSAQGGPQPQHF
V gene: TRBV27; J gene: TRBJ2-7; CDR3 length: 15; D gene: TRBD1; clone size: NA; CDR3 DNA: TGTGCCAGCAGTTTCCGGGACAGTTTATCCTACGAGCAGTACTTC; CDR3 protein: CASSFRDSLSYEQYF
V gene: TRBV19; J gene: TRBJ1-2; CDR3 length: 14; D gene: NA; clone size: NA; CDR3 DNA: TGTGCCAGTAGTACCTTATCAGGGAAGAACGGCTACACCTTC; CDR3 protein: CASSTLSGKNGYTF
V gene: TRBV25-1; J gene: TRBJ2-6; CDR3 length: 18; D gene: TRBD1; clone size: NA; CDR3 DNA: TGTGCCAGCAGTGAAGGGACAGGGAGCAATTCTGGGGCCAACGTCCTGACTTTC; CDR3 protein: CASSEGTGSNSGANVLTF
V gene: TRBV19; J gene: TRBJ1-2; CDR3 length: 15; D gene: NA; clone size: NA; CDR3 DNA: TGTGCCAGTAACCCGTCAGGGGTATCGGACTATGGCTACACCTTC; CDR3 protein: CASNPSGVSDYGYTF
V gene: TRBV2; J gene: TRBJ2-5; CDR3 length: 14; D gene: TRBD1; clone size: NA; CDR3 DNA: TGTGCCAGCACCCCGGGACAGGGATTTGAGACCCAGTACTTC; CDR3 protein: CASTPGQGFETQYF
V gene: TRBV14; J gene: TRBJ2-2; CDR3 length: 17; D gene: NA; clone size: NA; CDR3 DNA: TGTGCCAGCAGCCAAGGATTGCTAGCTTTGAACACCGGGGAGCTGTTTTTT; CDR3 protein: CASSQGLLALNTGELFF
V gene: TRBV7-9; J gene: TRBJ2-7; CDR3 length: 16; D gene: NA; clone size: NA; CDR3 DNA: TGTGCCAGCAGCTCTAGGGGTGGTAGCGGTACCTACGAGCAGTACTTC; CDR3 protein: CASSSRGGSGTYEQYF
V gene: TRBV5-1; J gene: TRBJ2-5; CDR3 length: 14; D gene: NA; clone size: once; CDR3 DNA: TGCGCCAGCAGCTTGGGTGGAGGCGGGGAGACCCAGTACTTC; CDR3 protein: CASSLGGGGETQYF
V gene: TRBV14; J gene: TRBJ2-7; CDR3 length: 17; D gene: NA; clone size: NA; CDR3 DNA: TGTGCCAGCAGCCAAAGTCTGGGGCAGGGGAATACCTACGAGCAGTACTTC; CDR3 protein: CASSQSLGQGNTYEQYF
V gene: TRBV28; J gene: TRBJ2-7; CDR3 length: 15; D gene: NA; clone size: NA; CDR3 DNA: TGTGCCAGCAGTTTGCCCGGGACACCCTCCTACGAGCAGTACTTC; CDR3 protein: CASSLPGTPSYEQYF
V gene: TRBV27; J gene: TRBJ2-5; CDR3 length: 18; D gene: TRBD2; clone size: few; CDR3 DNA: TGTGCCAGCAGTTTTCCCTTAGGAGCGGGAGGGCGCGGGGAGACCCAGTACTTC; CDR3 protein: CASSFPLGAGGRGETQYF
V gene: TRBV6-5; J gene: TRBJ1-2; CDR3 length: 14; D gene: TRBD1; clone size: NA; CDR3 DNA: TGCGCCAGCAGTTCCTCGACAGGGAACTATGGCTACACCTTC; CDR3 protein: CASSSSTGNYGYTF
V gene: TRBV9; J gene: TRBJ2-7; CDR3 length: 13; D gene: TRBD1; clone size: NA; CDR3 DNA: TGTGCCAGCAGCGCCGGACAGGTCTACGAGCAGTACTTC; CDR3 protein: CASSAGQVYEQYF
V gene: TRBV7-9; J gene: TRBJ1-3; CDR3 length: 13; D gene: NA; clone size: NA; CDR3 DNA: TGTGCCAGCAGTCTCACCGCAGGGGAAACCATATATTTT; CDR3 protein: CASSLTAGETIYF
V gene: TRBV9; J gene: TRBJ2-1; CDR3 length: 14; D gene: TRBD1; clone size: NA; CDR3 DNA: TGTGCCAGCAGCCCCGGACAGGGGCGCAATGAGCAGTTCTTC; CDR3 protein: CASSPGQGRNEQFF
V gene: TRBV4-1; J gene: TRBJ2-5; CDR3 length: 16; D gene: TRBD2; clone size: NA; CDR3 DNA: TGCGCCAGCAGCCAAGGGTTCTCTAGCGGGAAAGAGACCCAGTACTTC; CDR3 protein: CASSQGFSSGKETQYF
V gene: TRBV19; J gene: TRBJ1-2; CDR3 length: 18; D gene: TRBD1; clone size: NA; CDR3 DNA: TGTGCCAGTAGTACCCGGGGGAGGACAGGGGAGAGAGGCTATGGCTACACCTTC; CDR3 protein: CASSTRGRTGERGYGYTF
V gene: TRBV19; J gene: TRBJ2-1; CDR3 length: 15; D gene: TRBD2; clone size: NA; CDR3 DNA: TGTGCCAGTAGTATTGTAGCGGGACCCTACAATGAGCAGTTCTTC; CDR3 protein: CASSIVAGPYNEQFF
V gene: TRBV6-5; J gene: TRBJ2-7; CDR3 length: 15; D gene: TRBD2; clone size: NA; CDR3 DNA: TGTGCCAGCAGACCTCCTAGCGGGAGCTCCTACGAGCAGTACTTC; CDR3 protein: CASRPPSGSSYEQYF
V gene: TRBV4-2; J gene: TRBJ1-2; CDR3 length: 16; D gene: TRBD1; clone size: NA; CDR3 DNA: TGTGCCAGCAGCCAAGAGGGACAGGGGGCCAGCTATGGCTACACCTTC; CDR3 protein: CASSQEGQGASYGYTF
V gene: TRBV10-2; J gene: TRBJ1-2; CDR3 length: 13; D gene: TRBD1; clone size: NA; CDR3 DNA: TGCGCCAGCAGCGGGACAGCAGTTTATGGCTACACCTTC; CDR3 protein: CASSGTAVYGYTF
V gene: TRBV7-6; J gene: TRBJ1-1; CDR3 length: 13; D gene: NA; clone size: NA; CDR3 DNA: TGTGCCAGCAGCTCAGGGATGAACACTGAAGCTTTCTTT; CDR3 protein: CASSSGMNTEAFF
V gene: TRBV7-7; J gene: TRBJ2-5; CDR3 length: 16; D gene: TRBD2; clone size: NA; CDR3 DNA: TGTGCCAGCAGCGCCTCGGGACTAGCGGGAGTAGAGACCCAGTACTTC; CDR3 protein: CASSASGLAGVETQYF
V gene: TRBV7-9; J gene: TRBJ2-1; CDR3 length: 14; D gene: NA; clone size: NA; CDR3 DNA: TGTGCCAGCAGCTTAGCGGGACAATACAATGAGCAGTTCTTC; CDR3 protein: CASSLAGQYNEQFF
V gene: TRBV5-6; J gene: TRBJ1-1; CDR3 length: 15; D gene: NA; clone size: once; CDR3 DNA: TGTGCCAGCAGCTTCCAGGGCCGAGGAAACACTGAAGCTTTCTTT; CDR3 protein: CASSFQGRGNTEAFF
V gene: TRBV7-3; J gene: TRBJ1-1; CDR3 length: 13; D gene: TRBD1; clone size: few; CDR3 DNA: TGTGCCAGCAGCCTGGACAGGATCACTGAAGCTTTCTTT; CDR3 protein: CASSLDRITEAFF
V gene: TRBV5-1; J gene: TRBJ2-3; CDR3 length: 14; D gene: NA; clone size: NA; CDR3 DNA: TGCGCCAGCAGCTTGTCCGGGATCACAGATACGCAGTATTTT; CDR3 protein: CASSLSGITDTQYF
V gene: TRBV11-3; J gene: TRBJ2-1; CDR3 length: 12; D gene: TRBD2; clone size: NA; CDR3 DNA: TGTGCCAGCAGCCAAGCGGGGGGTGAGCAGTTCTTC; CDR3 protein: CASSQAGGEQFF
V gene: TRBV30; J gene: TRBJ2-1; CDR3 length: 15; D gene: NA; clone size: NA; CDR3 DNA: TGTGCCTGGAGTGTACTGCCGGGTCCAAGCAATGAGCAGTTCTTC; CDR3 protein: CAWSVLPGPSNEQFF
V gene: TRBV5-6; J gene: TRBJ2-2; CDR3 length: 14; D gene: NA; clone size: few; CDR3 DNA: TGTGCCAGCAGCCTCGGGGCGAACACCGGGGAGCTGTTTTTT; CDR3 protein: CASSLGANTGELFF
V gene: TRBV10-1; J gene: TRBJ2-1; CDR3 length: 15; D gene: TRBD1; clone size: NA; CDR3 DNA: TGCGCCAGCGGACAGGGGGAAATGTGGGGCAATGAGCAGTTCTTC; CDR3 protein: CASGQGEMWGNEQFF
V gene: TRBV15; J gene: TRBJ1-5; CDR3 length: 15; D gene: NA; clone size: NA; CDR3 DNA: TGTGCCACCAGTACAGGCAGTGGACACAATCAGCCCCAGCATTTT; CDR3 protein: CATSTGSGHNQPQHF
V gene: TRBV7-3; J gene: TRBJ2-6; CDR3 length: 17; D gene: NA; clone size: NA; CDR3 DNA: TGTGCCAGCAGCCTATTGCCCCGGGGCTCTGGGGCCAACGTCCTGACTTTC; CDR3 protein: CASSLLPRGSGANVLTF
V gene: TRBV10-1; J gene: TRBJ2-2; CDR3 length: 13; D gene: NA; clone size: NA; CDR3 DNA: TGCGCCAGCATGGCGGGATCGGTCGGGGAGCTGTTTTTT; CDR3 protein: CASMAGSVGELFF
V gene: TRBV7-9; J gene: TRBJ1-5; CDR3 length: 15; D gene: NA; clone size: NA; CDR3 DNA: TGTGCCAGCAGCTTAGGCAGGGCCCCTAATCAGCCCCAGCATTTT; CDR3 protein: CASSLGRAPNQPQHF
V gene: TRBV27; J gene: TRBJ2-3; CDR3 length: 14; D gene: NA; clone size: NA; CDR3 DNA: TGTGCCAGCAGTTTATCCCTCTTCGCAGATACGCAGTATTTT; CDR3 protein: CASSLSLFADTQYF
V gene: TRBV6-1; J gene: TRBJ2-6; CDR3 length: 16; D gene: NA; clone size: NA; CDR3 DNA: TGTGCCAGCAGTGAAGGGGGGGGCGCTGGGGCCAACGTCCTGACTTTC; CDR3 protein: CASSEGGGAGANVLTF
V gene: TRBV7-9; J gene: TRBJ2-3; CDR3 length: 15; D gene: TRBD2; clone size: NA; CDR3 DNA: TGTGCCAGCAGCCCGCAAACTAGCGGGTTTAATACGCAGTATTTT; CDR3 protein: CASSPQTSGFNTQYF
V gene: TRBV14; J gene: TRBJ1-1; CDR3 length: 18; D gene: NA; clone size: NA; CDR3 DNA: TGTGCCAGCAGCCATCTCTCGAGAGGCGGGATGGGGGACACTGAAGCTTTCTTT; CDR3 protein: CASSHLSRGGMGDTEAFF
V gene: TRBV19; J gene: TRBJ2-1; CDR3 length: 14; D gene: NA; clone size: NA; CDR3 DNA: TGTGGGAGCGGGTGGAGTGGAGGAAACAATGAGCAGTTCTTC; CDR3 protein: CGSGWSGGNNEQFF
V gene: TRBV6-1; J gene: TRBJ1-1; CDR3 length: 15; D gene: NA; clone size: few; CDR3 DNA: TGTGCCAGCAGCGAAATGTGGGAGGGACTCACTGAAGCTTTCTTT; CDR3 protein: CASSEMWEGLTEAFF
V gene: TRBV19; J gene: TRBJ2-3; CDR3 length: 16; D gene: NA; clone size: NA; CDR3 DNA: TGTGCCAGTAATGAAATTCCTAGCGTAAAGACAGATACGCAGTATTTT; CDR3 protein: CASNEIPSVKTDTQYF
V gene: TRBV29-1; J gene: TRBJ2-5; CDR3 length: 12; D gene: NA; clone size: NA; CDR3 DNA: TGCAGCGTTGAGCCCGGCGGGGAGACCCAGTACTTC; CDR3 protein: CSVEPGGETQYF